This T cell receptor beta chain was found in a study of regulatory T cells in long-lasting Graves disease. According to the study, TCR beta libraries were built with iRepertoire HTBI primers and CDR3-region Arm-PCR. TCRdb ran MiXCR on the multiplex PCR reads and lists one entry per CDR3 protein. The table shows 250,000 or so distinct CDR3 sequences, with 18% occurring only once. This clonotype came up many times. Indicated time point: newly diagnosed GD, antithyroid drugs for less than 3 months. The TCR library was made from RNA extracted from PBMCs. EDTA tubes received about 10 milliliters of collected peripheral blood. CDR3 length: 13 amino acids. Deletions cut 7 bases from V and 0 bases from J, with 12 bases between. CDR1 SQVTM and CDR2 ANQGSEA come from the germline V gene. The same specimen was also included in a second study, on T cells in Graves' hyperthyroidism and ophthalmopathy. That paper notes: Most thyroid-expanded clonotypes above 0.001 were also found in blood.

The V and J genes are TRBV29-1 and TRBJ1-1, with a tentative D call TRBD1 (5 bases). Here the sequenced sample was peripheral blood mononuclear cells (PBMCs), taken at new diagnosis, from a patient treated with antithyroid drugs. This sequence was found in a woman younger than 45 with Graves disease. CDR3 loop: CSAGGGMNTEAFF. DNA for the CDR3: TGCAGCGCCGGGGGGGGGATGAACACTGAAGCTTTCTTT.